This entry lists 9 T cell receptor beta chains sequenced from one sample in a study of shared clonotypes between healthy human individuals. The protocol was immunoSEQ multiplex PCR, while the TCRdb copy is restricted to in-frame clones and leaves out a portion. The sample shows about 730,000 clones, roughly 72% of them seen only once. Specimen: memory CD4+ T cells sorted from blood. Subset denoted: CD45RA-negative fraction. Receptors were obtained from a woman aged 25 to 45 in good health.

The rearrangement links TRBV9 to TRBJ1-5; no definite D call. From germline, CDR1 is SGDLS and CDR2 YYNGEE. This CDR3 comprises 17 residues. The V and J ends lost 5 bases and 0 bases respectively, with 18 bases between them. The CDR3 here is CASRILPTDYSNQPQHF. The CDR3 DNA follows: TGTGCCAGCAGGATCCTCCCGACGGACTATAGCAATCAGCCCCAGCATTTT.

The gene calls are TRBV27 and TRBJ2-6, with a tentative D call TRBD1 (5 bases). Trimming cost V 7 bases and J 0 bases, with 19 bases left between them. Looked up from germline, CDR1 is MNHEY and CDR2 is SMNVEV (reference sequence). The CDR3 consists of 18 residues. The CDR3 DNA sequence: TGTGCCAGCAATGAAAGGGGCAGTTTATACTCTGGGGCCAACGTCCTGACTTTC. As protein: CASNERGSLYSGANVLTF.

The chain carries TRBV5-4 and TRBJ2-3, with D possibly being TRBD1 (5 bases). Trimming cost V 5 bases and J 0 bases, with 16 bases left between them. This CDR3 region has 16 residues. Germline CDR1 reads SGHNT; CDR2 reads YYREEE (reference sequence). The CDR3 spells CASSHVQGHSTDTQYF. In DNA form, the CDR3 reads TGTGCCAGCAGTCATGTCCAGGGCCATAGCACAGATACGCAGTATTTT.

Details on this clone: A read error may be the cause here, since a much bigger clone is one base away. At the DNA level, this CDR3 is encoded by other sequences in the same sample as well. The J gene is TRBJ2-3, the V gene TRBV9; D not certain. V shed 3 bases and J shed 0 bases, with 2 bases lying between them. The CDR3 totals 12 residues. The germline gives CDR1 SGDLS, CDR2 YYNGEE. CDR3 residues: CASSASTDTQYF. Written as DNA, the CDR3 is TGTGCCAGCAGCGCGAGCACAGATACGCAGTATTTT. The full variable domain, in which reference TRBV9 and TRBJ2-3 provide the parts outside the CDR3, is DSGVTQTPKHLITATGQRVTLRCSPRSGDLSVYWYQQSLDQGLQFLIQYYNGEERAKGNILERFSAQQFPDLHSELNLSSLELGDSALYFCASSASTDTQYFGPGTRLTVL.

The V call is TRBV28, the J call TRBJ2-7; D unclear. Germline V gene sequence: CDR1 MDHEN, CDR2 SYDVKM. The CDR3 contains 14 residues. V was pared by 3 bases and J by 6 bases, with 15 bases between. CDR3 in DNA: TGTGCCAGCAGTTTGTACAGATCTACGAGCGAGCAGTACTTC. Translating gives CASSLYRSTSEQYF.

This chain uses TRBV7-9 with TRBJ2-5, with TRBD2 matching 7 bases. This CDR3 region has 14 residues. The J segment lost 6 bases and the V segment lost 4 bases, leaving 8 bases of the junction unmatched. Germline CDR1 SEHNR, CDR2 FQNEAQ (reference sequence). CDR3 loop: CASSSGLVEKTQYF. The CDR3 bases are TGTGCCAGCAGCTCCGGACTAGTAGAGAAGACCCAGTACTTC.

The CDR3 DNA follows: TGTGCCAGCAGTGAAGCACTCCCCTTACAGGGTTACAATGAGCAGTTCTTC. The encoded protein is CASSEALPLQGYNEQFF. V usage is TRBV2 and J usage is TRBJ2-1; D is perhaps TRBD1 (6 bases). Germline V CDR1 and CDR2: SNHLY, FYNNEI. This CDR3 has 17 amino acids. V lost 0 bases, J lost 4 bases, and 16 bases lay in between.

This clone appeared a few times. The V call is TRBV28, the J call TRBJ2-3, with 7 nucleotides matching TRBD2. CDR3 length equals 17 residues. Per germline, CDR1 MDHEN and CDR2 SYDVKM. V lost 6 bases to trimming and J lost 0 bases; unmatched junction nucleotides: 12. The CDR3 nucleotides are TGTGCCAGCAGCCTTACTAGCGCTTCCCCTAGCACAGATACGCAGTATTTT. Translation: CASSLTSASPSTDTQYF.

In its sample, this clone was seen once. This sequence joins TRBV14 and TRBJ2-3; no definite D call. Germline assignment: CDR1 SGHDN and CDR2 FVKESK. This CDR3 spans 15 amino acids. The V end was cut by 3 bases, the J end by 1 base, with 11 bases between. CDR3 sequence (DNA): TGTGCCAGCAGCCAGACACCCCACGGCACAGATACGCAGTATTTT. It is translated as CASSQTPHGTDTQYF.